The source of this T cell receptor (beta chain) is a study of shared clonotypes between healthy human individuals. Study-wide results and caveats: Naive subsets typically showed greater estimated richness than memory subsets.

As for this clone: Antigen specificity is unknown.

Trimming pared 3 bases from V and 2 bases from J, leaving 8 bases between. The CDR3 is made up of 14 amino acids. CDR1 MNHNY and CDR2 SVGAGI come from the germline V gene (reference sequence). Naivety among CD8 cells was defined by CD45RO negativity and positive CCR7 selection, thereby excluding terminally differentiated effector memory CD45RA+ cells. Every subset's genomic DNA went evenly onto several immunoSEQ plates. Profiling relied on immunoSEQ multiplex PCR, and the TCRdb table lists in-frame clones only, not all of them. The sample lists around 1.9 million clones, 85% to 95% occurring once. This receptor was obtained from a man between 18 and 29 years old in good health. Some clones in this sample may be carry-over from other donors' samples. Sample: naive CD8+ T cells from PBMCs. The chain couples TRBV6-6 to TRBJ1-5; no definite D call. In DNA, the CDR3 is TGTGCCAGCAGTTATTCGGTCGGCAATCAGCCCCAGCATTTT. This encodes CASSYSVGNQPQHF.